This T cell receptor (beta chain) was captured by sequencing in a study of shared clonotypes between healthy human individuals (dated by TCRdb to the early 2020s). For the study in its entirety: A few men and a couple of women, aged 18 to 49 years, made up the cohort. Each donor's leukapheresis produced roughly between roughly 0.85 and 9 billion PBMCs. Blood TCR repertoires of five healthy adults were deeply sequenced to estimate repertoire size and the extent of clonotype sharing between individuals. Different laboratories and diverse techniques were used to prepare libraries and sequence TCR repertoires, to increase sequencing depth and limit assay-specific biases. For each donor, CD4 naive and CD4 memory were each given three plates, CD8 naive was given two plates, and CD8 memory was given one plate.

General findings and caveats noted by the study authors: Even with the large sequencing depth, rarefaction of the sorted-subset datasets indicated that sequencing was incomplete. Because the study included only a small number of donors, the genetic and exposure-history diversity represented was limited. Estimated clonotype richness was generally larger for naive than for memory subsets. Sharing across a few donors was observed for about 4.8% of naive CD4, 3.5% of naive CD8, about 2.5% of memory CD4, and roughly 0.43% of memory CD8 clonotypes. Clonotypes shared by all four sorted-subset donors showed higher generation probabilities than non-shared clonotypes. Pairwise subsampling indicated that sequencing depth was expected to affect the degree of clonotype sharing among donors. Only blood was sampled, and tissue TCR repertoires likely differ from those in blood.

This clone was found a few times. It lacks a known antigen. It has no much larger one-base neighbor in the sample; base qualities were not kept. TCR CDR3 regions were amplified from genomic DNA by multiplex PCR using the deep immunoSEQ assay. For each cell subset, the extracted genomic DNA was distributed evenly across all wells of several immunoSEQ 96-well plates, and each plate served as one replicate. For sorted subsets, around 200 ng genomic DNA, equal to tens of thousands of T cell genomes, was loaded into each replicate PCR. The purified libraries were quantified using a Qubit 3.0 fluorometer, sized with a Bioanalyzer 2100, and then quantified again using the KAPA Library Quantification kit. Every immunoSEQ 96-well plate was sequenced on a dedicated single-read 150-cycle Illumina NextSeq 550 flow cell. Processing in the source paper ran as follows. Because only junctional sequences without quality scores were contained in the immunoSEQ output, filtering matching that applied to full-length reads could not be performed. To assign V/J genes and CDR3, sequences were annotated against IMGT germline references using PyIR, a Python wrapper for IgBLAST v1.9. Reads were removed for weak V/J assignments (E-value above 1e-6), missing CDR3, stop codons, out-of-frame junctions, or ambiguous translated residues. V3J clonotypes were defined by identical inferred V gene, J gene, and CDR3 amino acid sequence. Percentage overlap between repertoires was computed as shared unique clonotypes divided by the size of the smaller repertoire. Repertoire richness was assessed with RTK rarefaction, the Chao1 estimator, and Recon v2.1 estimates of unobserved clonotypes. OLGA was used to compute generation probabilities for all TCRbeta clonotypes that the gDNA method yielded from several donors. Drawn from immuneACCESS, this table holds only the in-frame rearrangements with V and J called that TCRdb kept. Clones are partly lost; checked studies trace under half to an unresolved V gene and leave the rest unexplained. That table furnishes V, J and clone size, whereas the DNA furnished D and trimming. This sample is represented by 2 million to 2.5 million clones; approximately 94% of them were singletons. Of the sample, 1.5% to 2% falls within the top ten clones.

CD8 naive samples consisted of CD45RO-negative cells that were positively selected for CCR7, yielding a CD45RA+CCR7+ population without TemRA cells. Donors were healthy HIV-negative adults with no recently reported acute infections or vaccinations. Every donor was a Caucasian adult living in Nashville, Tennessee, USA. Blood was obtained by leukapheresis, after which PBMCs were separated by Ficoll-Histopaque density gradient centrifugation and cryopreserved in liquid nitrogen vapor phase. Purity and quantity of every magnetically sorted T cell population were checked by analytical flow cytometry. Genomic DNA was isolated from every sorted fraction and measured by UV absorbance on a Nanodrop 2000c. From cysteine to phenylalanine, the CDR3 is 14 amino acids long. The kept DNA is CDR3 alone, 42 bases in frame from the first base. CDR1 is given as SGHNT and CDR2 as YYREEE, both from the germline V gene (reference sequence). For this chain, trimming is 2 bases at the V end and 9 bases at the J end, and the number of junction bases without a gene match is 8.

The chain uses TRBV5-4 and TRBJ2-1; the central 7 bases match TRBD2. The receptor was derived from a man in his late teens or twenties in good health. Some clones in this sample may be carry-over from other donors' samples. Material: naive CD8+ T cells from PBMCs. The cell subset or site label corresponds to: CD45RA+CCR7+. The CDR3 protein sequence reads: CASSFWTRRGEQFF. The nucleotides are TGTGCCAGCAGCTTCTGGACTAGGCGCGGTGAGCAGTTCTTC.